This TCR beta chain was sequenced during a study of blood T cell repertoires in COVID-19. TCRdb's copy holds only in-frame clones and misses some; the assay was immunoSEQ multiplex PCR. This table has about 160,000 clones, roughly four fifths appearing once. Germline CDR1 is SGHRS and CDR2 is YFSETQ. V was clipped by 5 bases and J by 1 base; unmatched bases: 6. The CDR3 extends over 17 amino acids. The sequence was obtained from a woman older than 75 with acute or convalescent COVID-19. This sequence joins TRBV5-1 and TRBJ2-6; 10 bases are shared with TRBD1. What was sequenced was peripheral blood. CDR3 amino acids: CASRARDRGSGANVLTF. CDR3 nucleotide sequence: TGCGCCAGCAGGGCCCGGGACAGGGGATCTGGGGCCAACGTCCTGACTTTC.